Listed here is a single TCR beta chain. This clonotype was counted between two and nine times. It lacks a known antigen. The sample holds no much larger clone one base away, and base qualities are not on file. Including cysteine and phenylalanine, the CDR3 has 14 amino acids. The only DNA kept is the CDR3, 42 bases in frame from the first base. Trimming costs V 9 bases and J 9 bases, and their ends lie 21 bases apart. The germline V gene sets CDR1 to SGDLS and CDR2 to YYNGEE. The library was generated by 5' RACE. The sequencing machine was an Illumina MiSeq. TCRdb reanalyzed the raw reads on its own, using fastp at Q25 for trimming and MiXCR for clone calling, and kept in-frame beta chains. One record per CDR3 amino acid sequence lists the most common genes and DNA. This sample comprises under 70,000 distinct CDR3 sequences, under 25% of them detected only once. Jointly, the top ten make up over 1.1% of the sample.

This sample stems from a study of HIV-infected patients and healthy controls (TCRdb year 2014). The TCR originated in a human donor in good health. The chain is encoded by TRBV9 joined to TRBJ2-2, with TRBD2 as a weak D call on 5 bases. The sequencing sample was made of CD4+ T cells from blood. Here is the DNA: TGTGCCACAAGCCGGGAAACTACCTCCAGGGAGCTGTTTTTT. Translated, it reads CATSRETTSRELFF.